A selection of T cell receptor beta chains follows, all from one sample in a study of blood T cell repertoires in COVID-19. Profiled with immunoSEQ multiplex PCR; TCRdb holds only in-frame clones, not every one. This repertoire shows approximately 130,000 clones, 60% to 85% found once; its top ten account for around 18%. Material: peripheral blood. These receptors were collected from a man older than 75 with acute or convalescent COVID-19. CDR3s leave out the opening cysteine and the closing phenylalanine or tryptophan. Clone size is given for some rows only: seen once, a few or many times, or a class if the clone is expanded.

CDR3aa: ASSTGGVGRNTIY; v_gene: TRBV9; abundance: -
CDR3aa: ASRPPGFGGGVLEQY; v_gene: TRBV28; abundance: -
CDR3aa: ASSSGLAEETQY; v_gene: TRBV11-3; abundance: few
CDR3aa: ASSLELAGGDEQF; v_gene: TRBV5-1; abundance: -
CDR3aa: ASSLGGTGSYEQY; v_gene: TRBV5-1; abundance: -
CDR3aa: ASSHQTDSAQPQH; v_gene: TRBV7-2; abundance: -
CDR3aa: ASSNGQSSYNSPLH; v_gene: TRBV19; abundance: -
CDR3aa: ASSQGGSNQPQH; v_gene: TRBV28; abundance: -
CDR3aa: ASSEGGQGSYEQY; v_gene: TRBV2; abundance: -
CDR3aa: ASSVSGVYNEQF; v_gene: TRBV9; abundance: -
CDR3aa: ASSPQGARGYT; v_gene: TRBV6-5; abundance: -
CDR3aa: ASSSNSGGQGEQF; v_gene: TRBV5-1; abundance: -
CDR3aa: ASSLGLPQQY; v_gene: TRBV12-3/TRBV12-4; abundance: -
CDR3aa: ASSLGTGGSIALTQY; v_gene: TRBV5-4; abundance: -
CDR3aa: ASNAGDTEAF; v_gene: TRBV6-5; abundance: -
CDR3aa: APLCGQGSDQPQH; v_gene: TRBV11-1; abundance: -
CDR3aa: AGATGAGGANVLT; v_gene: TRBV5-1; abundance: -
CDR3aa: ASSYTGQNYGYT; v_gene: TRBV3-1/TRBV3-2; abundance: -
CDR3aa: ASSTSKNTEAF; v_gene: TRBV19; abundance: few
CDR3aa: ASSLDGGRRTEAF; v_gene: TRBV5-1; abundance: once
CDR3aa: ASSPLPGTGPEAF; v_gene: TRBV7-6; abundance: -
CDR3aa: ASSPSARNTEAF; v_gene: TRBV5-4; abundance: -
CDR3aa: ASSPGQGKLHEQY; v_gene: TRBV5-1; abundance: -
CDR3aa: ASSPPGLTTTGELF; v_gene: TRBV7-8; abundance: -
CDR3aa: ASSLYGRNTEAF; v_gene: TRBV7-2; abundance: -
CDR3aa: ASRRTVMMNTEAF; v_gene: TRBV4-1; abundance: many
CDR3aa: SVRRGLYEQY; v_gene: TRBV29-1; abundance: -
CDR3aa: ASNADQGAGNTIY; v_gene: TRBV2; abundance: once
CDR3aa: ASSLGLQGLQF; v_gene: TRBV11-3; abundance: -
CDR3aa: ASSQDLSNQPQH; v_gene: TRBV3-1/TRBV3-2; abundance: -
CDR3aa: ATSRRGTEAF; v_gene: TRBV15; abundance: -
CDR3aa: ASSIASGGPYNEQF; v_gene: TRBV19; abundance: -